The rows below give T cell receptor beta chains drawn from one sample of a study of T cells in Graves' hyperthyroidism and ophthalmopathy. MiXCR was run by TCRdb on the multiplex PCR reads, yielding one entry per CDR3 protein. The sample gives around 530,000 distinct CDR3 sequences, under 20% of which show up once; around 17% is in the top ten. The material sequenced was blood. The receptors shown here come from a woman aged 18 to 35 with Graves' ophthalmopathy. Both conserved end residues are part of each CDR3. A D gene is named only where the DNA matches it firmly. The size of a clone is reported for some rows only, either as once, few or many, or as a class for expanded clones.

clone_size: NA
v_call: TRBV19
d_call: TRBD1
j_call: TRBJ2-6
cdr3_nt: TGTGCCAGTAGTACACCGGGACAGGGGAGGTCAGGAGGGGCCAACGTCCTGACTTTC
cdr3_aa: CASSTPGQGRSGGANVLTF

clone_size: few
v_call: TRBV11-1
d_call: NA
j_call: TRBJ1-5
cdr3_nt: TGTGCCAGCAGCCTCACACTATCGACGGATCCCCAGCATTTT
cdr3_aa: CASSLTLSTDPQHF

clone_size: NA
v_call: TRBV6-1
d_call: NA
j_call: TRBJ2-1
cdr3_nt: TGTGCCATCAGTGAGGTTTGGGCAGACAATGAGCAGTTCTTC
cdr3_aa: CAISEVWADNEQFF

clone_size: few
v_call: TRBV24-1
d_call: NA
j_call: TRBJ1-5
cdr3_nt: TGTGCCACCAGTGAGACGGACGGCGAATATAGCAATCAGCCCCAGCATTTT
cdr3_aa: CATSETDGEYSNQPQHF

clone_size: many
v_call: TRBV24-1
d_call: NA
j_call: TRBJ1-1
cdr3_nt: TGTGCCACCAGTGACAAGACAGGCAGGGAGACTGAAGCTTTCTTT
cdr3_aa: CATSDKTGRETEAFF

clone_size: many
v_call: TRBV30
d_call: NA
j_call: TRBJ1-2
cdr3_nt: TGTGCCTGGAGTGTACGGACAGCAAGCTATGGCTACACCTTC
cdr3_aa: CAWSVRTASYGYTF

clone_size: many
v_call: TRBV7-3
d_call: NA
j_call: TRBJ1-1
cdr3_nt: TGTGCCAGCAGCCCGTTTTCCAGGGAGGCTTTCTTT
cdr3_aa: CASSPFSREAFF

clone_size: many
v_call: TRBV7-6
d_call: NA
j_call: TRBJ1-1
cdr3_nt: TGTGCCAGCAGCCTTGTAACCTACACTGAAGCTTTCTTT
cdr3_aa: CASSLVTYTEAFF

clone_size: many
v_call: TRBV28
d_call: NA
j_call: TRBJ2-1
cdr3_nt: TGTGCCAGCATCCACGGGAGGGGGCTAAACAATGAGCAGTTCTTC
cdr3_aa: CASIHGRGLNNEQFF

clone_size: NA
v_call: TRBV19
d_call: TRBD2
j_call: TRBJ2-2
cdr3_nt: TGTGCCAGTAGTATCCAAGCGGGGGGGAACACCGGGGAGCTGTTTTTT
cdr3_aa: CASSIQAGGNTGELFF

clone_size: many
v_call: TRBV6-5
d_call: TRBD2
j_call: TRBJ2-3
cdr3_nt: TGTGCCAGCAGTTACTCTAGCGGGGGAACCACAGATACGCAGTATTTT
cdr3_aa: CASSYSSGGTTDTQYF

clone_size: many
v_call: TRBV28
d_call: TRBD2
j_call: TRBJ2-4
cdr3_nt: TGTGCCAGCAGTTATCCTCCGGGGGGGGCCCAAAACATTCAGTACTTC
cdr3_aa: CASSYPPGGAQNIQYF

clone_size: few
v_call: TRBV20-1
d_call: NA
j_call: TRBJ2-4
cdr3_nt: TGCAGTGCTAGAGGCGGGACCGAAAACATTCAGTACTTC
cdr3_aa: CSARGGTENIQYF

clone_size: many
v_call: TRBV4-1
d_call: TRBD2
j_call: TRBJ2-7
cdr3_nt: TGCGCCAGCAGCCAAGTCCTCGGGGGGTTCGAGCAGTACTTC
cdr3_aa: CASSQVLGGFEQYF

clone_size: few
v_call: TRBV6-1
d_call: TRBD1
j_call: TRBJ1-5
cdr3_nt: TGTGCCAGCAGTGGGGCCGGGACAGGGCTTCAGCCCCAGCATTTT
cdr3_aa: CASSGAGTGLQPQHF

clone_size: many
v_call: TRBV7-7
d_call: TRBD1
j_call: TRBJ1-1
cdr3_nt: TGTGCTAGCAGGGATCGGACAGGGGGAAAGGACACTGAAGCTTTCTTT
cdr3_aa: CASRDRTGGKDTEAFF

clone_size: few
v_call: TRBV28
d_call: NA
j_call: TRBJ2-4
cdr3_nt: TGTGCCAGCAGTTTATCGGCCTTAAGGGCCGTAGCCAAAAACATTCGGTACTTC
cdr3_aa: CASSLSALRAVAKNIRYF

clone_size: NA
v_call: TRBV19
d_call: NA
j_call: TRBJ2-1
cdr3_nt: TGTGCCAGTACCCAGGGTCGGGAGTGGGGTGAGCAGTTCTTC
cdr3_aa: CASTQGREWGEQFF

clone_size: NA
v_call: TRBV6-2/TRBV6-3
d_call: NA
j_call: TRBJ1-1
cdr3_nt: TGTGCCAGCAGACCGAGGGGGAAAAACACTGAAGCTTTCTTT
cdr3_aa: CASRPRGKNTEAFF

clone_size: NA
v_call: TRBV29-1
d_call: NA
j_call: TRBJ2-1
cdr3_nt: TGCAGCGTTGGGACCAGGACATCCATCTCCTACAATGAGCAGTTCTTC
cdr3_aa: CSVGTRTSISYNEQFF

clone_size: many
v_call: TRBV12-3/TRBV12-4
d_call: NA
j_call: TRBJ1-3
cdr3_nt: TGTGCCAGCAGCACTGCGGGGGTATCTGGAAACACCATATATTTT
cdr3_aa: CASSTAGVSGNTIYF

clone_size: many
v_call: TRBV30
d_call: NA
j_call: TRBJ1-1
cdr3_nt: TGTGCCTCAGGAACAGGACTGAACACTGAAGCTTTCTTT
cdr3_aa: CASGTGLNTEAFF

clone_size: NA
v_call: TRBV5-1
d_call: NA
j_call: TRBJ1-6
cdr3_nt: TGCGCCAGCAGTTCCTTTCCGGGAGAAAATTCACCCCTCCACTTT
cdr3_aa: CASSSFPGENSPLHF

clone_size: many
v_call: TRBV10-3
d_call: NA
j_call: TRBJ1-1
cdr3_nt: TGTGCCATCAGTGAGCCGGGGAAACCGAACACTGAAGCTTTCTTT
cdr3_aa: CAISEPGKPNTEAFF

clone_size: NA
v_call: TRBV28
d_call: NA
j_call: TRBJ1-4
cdr3_nt: TGTGCCACCCTCGGACAGCCTGAGGGTAAAAAACTGTTTTTT
cdr3_aa: CATLGQPEGKKLFF

clone_size: NA
v_call: TRBV6-2/TRBV6-3
d_call: TRBD2
j_call: TRBJ2-2
cdr3_nt: TGTGCCAGCAGGTCTAGCGGCACCGGGGAGCTGTTTTTT
cdr3_aa: CASRSSGTGELFF